The 15 T cell receptor beta chains in this list originate from one sample, sequenced in a study of blood T cell repertoires in COVID-19. Some clones are missing from TCRdb's copy, which holds only in-frame ones; the method was immunoSEQ multiplex PCR. In the table there are more than 85,000 clones, approximately 90% of which are singletons. The sequenced sample consisted of peripheral blood. These receptors were taken from an older man with acute or convalescent COVID-19.

V gene TRBV30 combines with J gene TRBJ2-5, with D possibly matching TRBD1 (5 bases). Germline V CDR1 and CDR2: GTSNPN, SVGIG (reference sequence). Trimming left V 4 bases short and J 5 bases short, with 8 bases between. This CDR3 is 11 amino acids long. In DNA form, the CDR3 reads TGTGCCTGGACAGGGAAGGAGACCCAGTACTTC. Translation: CAWTGKETQYF. The variable domain in full, completed from reference TRBV30 and TRBJ2-5, reads SQTIHQWPATLVQPVGSPLSLECTVEGTSNPNLYWYRQAAGRGLQLLFYSVGIGQISSEVPQNLSASRPQDRQFILSSKKLLLSDSGFYLCAWTGKETQYFGPGTRLLVL.

This chain uses TRBV7-2 with TRBJ1-5, with 9 positions matching TRBD1. The CDR3 consists of 16 residues. Unmatched junction bases numbered 6, after V lost 1 base and J lost 5 bases. CDR1 and CDR2 from the germline V gene are SGHTA and FQGNSA. The CDR3 protein is CASSLVGTGNYQPQHF. The CDR3 DNA reads TGTGCCAGCAGCTTAGTTGGGACAGGGAATTATCAGCCCCAGCATTTT.

J is TRBJ2-1 and V is TRBV11-2; D call uncertain. CDR3 length: 15 residues. Germline V gene lookup returns CDR1 SGHAT and CDR2 FQNNGV. V shed 2 bases and J shed 0 bases, with 8 bases lying between them. CDR3 protein: CASSLTTSSYNEQFF. DNA for the CDR3: TGTGCCAGCAGCTTAACCACGAGCTCCTACAATGAGCAGTTCTTC.

The chain joins TRBV5-6 to TRBJ1-4, with a possible D match to TRBD1 (6 bases). V gave up 8 bases and J gave up 0 bases, with 11 bases separating them. CDR3 length equals 14 residues. From germline, CDR1 is SGHDT and CDR2 YYEEEE. The CDR3 reads CASHRVATNEKLFF. CDR3 DNA: TGTGCCAGTCACAGGGTCGCAACTAATGAAAAACTGTTTTTT.

The rearrangement uses TRBV19 and TRBJ2-3; TRBD1 might be the D (5 bases). Trimming cost V 5 bases and J 4 bases, with 13 bases left between them. The CDR3 sequence is 14 residues long. Germline assignment: CDR1 LNHDA and CDR2 SQIVND (reference sequence). For the CDR3, the DNA is TGTGCCAGTAGTTGGGCAGGGTCCCCAGATACGCAGTATTTT. This translates into CASSWAGSPDTQYF.

The rearrangement uses TRBV7-3 and TRBJ1-2; D remains ambiguous. CDR1 and CDR2 from the germline V gene are SGHTA and FQGTGA. The CDR3 length is 13 residues. The germline V and J ends were trimmed by 1 base and 6 bases, with 9 bases remaining between them. CDR3 sequence reads: CASSLMPEDGYTF. The CDR3 region has the DNA TGTGCCAGCAGCTTAATGCCAGAGGATGGCTACACCTTC.

The chain links TRBV11-2 to TRBJ1-2; possibly TRBD1 for D (6 bases). Germline values: CDR1 SGHAT, CDR2 FQNNGV. V gave up 0 bases and J gave up 1 base, with 12 bases separating them. The CDR3 totals 16 residues. The CDR3 region is CASSLDRTVLNYGYTF. DNA for the CDR3: TGTGCCAGCAGCTTAGATAGGACAGTTCTTAACTATGGCTACACCTTC.

The chain couples TRBV6-1 to TRBJ1-5; D unclear. V lost 3 bases and J lost 5, with 11 bases in between. This CDR3 is 14 amino acids long. The germline gives CDR1 MNHNS, CDR2 SASEGT. The CDR3 spells CASSDFTRDQPQHF. The CDR3 DNA is TGTGCCAGCAGTGATTTCACTAGGGATCAGCCCCAGCATTTT.

The chain employs TRBV6-2 or TRBV6-3 and TRBJ2-2; 8 bases align to TRBD2. The V gene's germline CDR1 is MNHEY and CDR2 SVGEGT. V shed 6 bases and J 4 bases; nucleotides not matched to a gene: 10. The CDR3 spans 16 residues. In DNA, the CDR3 is TGTGCCAGCAGCACACGGGGGGGCGCGGGCACCGGGGAGCTGTTTTTT. Protein sequence: CASSTRGGAGTGELFF.

The V gene is TRBV2, the J gene TRBJ1-4, with TRBD1 matching 7 bases. V lost 2 bases, J lost 2 bases, and 2 bases stayed unmatched. The germline V gene has CDR1 SNHLY and CDR2 FYNNEI. The CDR3 runs 15 residues. Here the CDR3 DNA reads TGTGCCAGCAGTGAAAGAGGGGGCACTAATGAAAAACTGTTTTTT. Amino acids: CASSERGGTNEKLFF.

The chain recombines TRBV6-5 with TRBJ1-5; no firm D call. Germline CDR1 reads MNHEY; CDR2 reads SVGAGI. CDR3 length: 14 residues. With 5 bases removed from V and 7 bases from J, the gap between germline ends came to 15 bases. DNA for the CDR3: TGTGCCAGCAGTACCCGGGGAGTGGCACAGCCCCAGCATTTT. It specifies CASSTRGVAQPQHF.

This rearrangement joins TRBV9 to TRBJ1-4; 9 bases align to TRBD1. This CDR3 has 17 amino acids. J gave up 4 bases and V 0 bases, and 7 bases lay outside the gene matches. The germline CDR1 and CDR2 sequences are SGDLS and YYNGEE. This chain's CDR3 is CASSVVSMDRGNEKLFF. The DNA for the CDR3 is TGTGCCAGCAGCGTAGTCTCAATGGACAGGGGTAATGAAAAACTGTTTTTT.

The chain employs TRBV28 and TRBJ1-2, with 8 bases aligning to TRBD1. In germline, CDR1 is MDHEN, CDR2 SYDVKM. The CDR3 consists of 15 residues. V shed 3 bases and J 5 bases; nucleotides not matched to a gene: 8. The CDR3 region has the DNA TGTGCCAGCAGTTTCCCCCAGGGGGCATTTTATGGCTACACCTTC. This gives the protein CASSFPQGAFYGYTF.

This chain joins TRBV20-1 and TRBJ1-2; no definite D call. Between the trimmed V and J ends, which lost 6 bases and 3 bases, there was a span of 14 bases. Germline V gene data show CDR1 as DFQATT and CDR2 as SNEGSKA (reference sequence). There are 13 residues in the CDR3. The CDR3 spells CSASKTGDYGYTF. The CDR3 DNA reads TGCAGTGCCAGTAAGACGGGTGACTATGGCTACACCTTC.

The rearrangement links TRBV19 to TRBJ2-1, with 9 bases matching TRBD1. From germline, CDR1 is LNHDA and CDR2 SQIVND (reference sequence). The V and J ends lost 8 bases and 8 bases, in that order; junction bases with no gene match: 19. The CDR3 is 17 amino acids. The CDR3 sequence is CASVKTGGLSNLDEQFF. The CDR3 nucleotides read TGTGCCAGTGTAAAAACAGGGGGCCTTTCGAATTTAGATGAGCAGTTCTTC.